A single sample is the source of the 7 T cell receptor beta chains below, sequenced in a study of blood T cells in healthy people across ages. Together with a sample-barcoded 5' primer, a J-beta primer mix was included in a second PCR lasting roughly 6 to 12 cycles. A single record per CDR3 protein comes from TCRdb applying MiXCR to the 5' RACE reads. The table includes more than 700,000 distinct CDR3 sequences, around 45% detected once. Sequencing was carried out using blood. These receptors originate from a man aged 80 or over in good health.

V usage is TRBV5-6 and J usage is TRBJ2-7; TRBD1 is a possible D gene (5 bases). Looked up from germline, CDR1 is SGHDT and CDR2 is YYEEEE. This CDR3 spans 16 amino acids. Trimming cost V 0 bases and J 4 bases, with 17 bases left between them. This chain's CDR3 is CASSLEGQGVYYEQYF. The CDR3 bases are TGTGCCAGCAGCTTGGAGGGGCAGGGTGTTTATTACGAGCAGTACTTC.

The chain carries TRBV2 and TRBJ2-3; weak D call: TRBD1 (6 bases). The CDR3 runs to 12 residues. The germline CDR1 and CDR2 sequences are SNHLY and FYNNEI. V was shortened by 9 bases and J by 9 bases, with 16 bases between the two germline ends. This chain's CDR3 is CARRGPTGTQYF. In DNA, the CDR3 is TGTGCCAGACGGGGCCCTACAGGGACGCAGTATTTT.

The V call is TRBV28, the J call TRBJ2-4, with D unresolved. The end of the DNA is better explained by TRBJ2-7, so the J call may be wrong. CDR1 is MDHEN, CDR2 SYDVKM, per germline. CDR3 size: 14 residues. The CDR3 spells CASSFAGSAYEQYF. The DNA of the CDR3 is TGTGCCAGCAGTTTTGCAGGCTCTGCCTACGAGCAGTACTTC.

This chain links TRBV29-1 with TRBJ1-1, with D uncertain. From germline, CDR1 is SQVTM and CDR2 ANQGSEA. The CDR3 totals 14 residues. Trimming pared 7 bases from V and 0 bases from J, leaving 15 bases between. CDR3: CSARDSAMNTEAFF. The CDR3 DNA reads as TGCAGCGCTCGCGACTCAGCGATGAACACTGAAGCTTTCTTT.

The chain couples TRBV5-1 to TRBJ2-5; TRBD1 might be the D (6 bases). CDR3 length equals 13 residues. With 4 bases removed from V and 5 bases from J, the gap between germline ends came to 12 bases. Germline assignment: CDR1 SGHRS and CDR2 YFSETQ. As DNA, the CDR3 is TGCGCCAGCAGCATCCAGGGGAGTGAGACCCAGTACTTC. Translating gives CASSIQGSETQYF.

To note about this clonotype: A much larger clone lies one base from this, so it may be a read error. The rearrangement joins TRBV4-2 to TRBJ2-5; D gene uncertain. Germline-derived CDR1 and CDR2 are LGHNA and YNFKEQ. The CDR3 runs to 16 residues. Trimming removed 0 bases at V and 1 base at J, with 12 bases between. CDR3 in amino acids: CASSQELVEVQETQYF. In DNA, the CDR3 is TGTGCCAGCAGCCAAGAATTAGTGGAAGTCCAAGAGACCCAGTACTTC.

About this clonotype itself: At one end the junction does not follow the germline gene, possibly because of a read error. The chain links TRBV5-1 to TRBJ2-3, with D perhaps matching TRBD2 (7 bases). CDR3 size: 14 residues. The V gene's germline CDR1 is SGHRS and CDR2 YFSETQ. CDR3 sequence: CAGSLGGPTDTQYF. The CDR3 nucleotides read TGCGCCGGCAGCTTGGGGGGGCCCACAGATACGCAGTATTTT.